The sequence of this TCR beta chain was determined in a study of blood T cells in healthy people across ages. Primed by a sample-barcoded 5' primer and a J-beta primer mix, a second PCR proceeded for about 7 to 11 cycles. A single record per CDR3 protein comes from TCRdb applying MiXCR to the 5' RACE reads. The sample shows around 1.5 million distinct CDR3 sequences, roughly a third of them seen only once. To note about this clonotype: A much larger clonotype is one base distant, so this may be a read error.

Per-sample PBMC isolation yielded at least 7 million cells. The TCR originated in a woman aged 25 to 45 in good health. Sequencing was performed on blood.

The CDR3 region is CAGSQDIGTEYGYTF. The CDR3 DNA reads as TGTGCCGGCAGCCAAGATATAGGGACGGAATATGGCTACACCTTC. This chain uses TRBV4-2 with TRBJ1-2; D perhaps matches TRBD1 (5 bases). CDR1 LGHNA and CDR2 YNFKEQ come from the germline V gene. This CDR3 is built from 15 residues.